The 19 T cell receptor beta chains below all came from one sample that was sequenced in a study of blood T cell repertoires in COVID-19. Some clones are missing from TCRdb's copy, which holds only in-frame ones; the method was immunoSEQ multiplex PCR. The sample carries around 230,000 clones, approximately 90% recorded once. Sequenced input: PBMCs or T cells enriched from blood (not recorded which). Every receptor here comes from a woman in her 30s who had recovered from COVID-19.

V usage is TRBV18 and J usage is TRBJ1-5, with D perhaps TRBD1 (5 bases). This CDR3 has 14 amino acids. The V end lost 0 bases, the J end lost 2 bases, and 5 bases lay between the germline ends. Per germline, CDR1 KGHSH and CDR2 LQKENI. The CDR3 DNA follows: TGTGCCAGCTCACCACCAGGGGGCAATCAGCCCCAGCATTTT. Its protein is CASSPPGGNQPQHF.

The chain links TRBV12-5 to TRBJ1-2; D not resolved. Trimming pared 3 bases from V and 7 bases from J, leaving 9 bases between. The CDR3 extends over 12 amino acids. Germline-derived CDR1 and CDR2 are LGHNT and FRNRAP. The CDR3 spells CASGFAGGGYTF. As DNA, the CDR3 is TGTGCTAGTGGTTTTGCGGGAGGTGGCTACACCTTC.

The chain joins TRBV6-2 or TRBV6-3 to TRBJ2-3; the match to TRBD2 covers 10 bases. Germline-derived CDR1 and CDR2 are MNHEY and SVGEGT. CDR3 length: 16 amino acids. The V gene end was trimmed by 4 bases and the J gene end by 2 bases; junction bases not matched to a gene: 6. This chain's CDR3 is CASSWSTSGLTDTQYF. In DNA, the CDR3 is TGTGCCAGCAGTTGGTCGACTAGCGGGCTCACAGATACGCAGTATTTT.

The chain has TRBV6-5 and TRBJ2-3; 7 bases agree with TRBD2. After removal of 4 bases from V and 2 bases from J, the junction contained 3 bases not matched to a gene. Germline loops: CDR1 MNHEY, CDR2 SVGAGI. CDR3 length: 14 amino acids. The CDR3 reads CASSFGTNTDTQYF. The CDR3 region has the DNA TGTGCCAGCAGTTTCGGGACTAACACAGATACGCAGTATTTT.

The chain carries TRBV9 and TRBJ1-1; D perhaps matches TRBD1 (5 bases). CDR3 length: 13 amino acids. In germline, CDR1 is SGDLS, CDR2 YYNGEE. The V end lost 6 bases, the J end lost 4 bases, and 13 bases lay between the germline ends. CDR3 residues: CASKEQGSTEAFF. CDR3 sequence (DNA): TGTGCCAGCAAAGAGCAGGGAAGCACTGAAGCTTTCTTT.

V usage is TRBV9 and J usage is TRBJ2-2, with D uncertain. The CDR3 is 14 residues long. Trimming stripped 0 bases from V and 4 bases from J, with 7 bases between. Germline CDR1 is SGDLS and CDR2 is YYNGEE. CDR3 sequence reads: CASSVGSGTGELFF. CDR3 DNA sequence: TGTGCCAGCAGCGTAGGATCGGGCACCGGGGAGCTGTTTTTT.

CDR3 nucleotide sequence: TGCGCCAGCAGCTTGAGGACAGGGAACGAGGAAAAACTGTTTTTT. Translating gives CASSLRTGNEEKLFF. The rearrangement uses TRBV5-1 and TRBJ1-4; 8 bases match TRBD1. Germline trimming cut 1 base from V and 8 bases from J; bases unmatched to any gene: 7. Looked up from germline, CDR1 is SGHRS and CDR2 is YFSETQ. The CDR3 runs 15 residues. Full variable domain (missing parts from reference TRBV5-1 and TRBJ1-4): KAGVTQTPRYLIKTRGQQVTLSCSPISGHRSVSWYQQTPGQGLQFLFEYFSETQRNKGNFPGRFSGRQFSNSRSEMNVSTLELGDSALYLCASSLRTGNEEKLFFGSGTQLSVL.

The gene calls are TRBV7-2 and TRBJ1-1; 11 bases fit TRBD1. This CDR3 is built from 17 residues. The V and J ends lost 5 bases and 0 bases, in that order; junction bases with no gene match: 8. Germline CDR1 reads SGHTA; CDR2 reads FQGNSA. The CDR3 reads CASSPKRDRGMNTEAFF. DNA of the CDR3: TGTGCCAGCAGCCCTAAAAGGGACAGGGGGATGAACACTGAAGCTTTCTTT.

The genes are TRBV11-1 and TRBJ1-1, with 7 bases fitting TRBD1. The V gene end was trimmed by 5 bases and the J gene end by 7 bases; junction bases not matched to a gene: 10. The germline CDR1 and CDR2 sequences are SGHAT and FQDESV (reference sequence). The CDR3 spans 14 residues. The CDR3 loop reads CASSLTRGLGEAFF. CDR3 nucleotide sequence: TGTGCCAGCAGCCTCACGAGGGGGCTGGGTGAAGCTTTCTTT. The complete variable domain, with remaining parts taken from reference TRBV11-1 and TRBJ1-1, reads EAEVAQSPRYKITEKSQAVAFWCDPISGHATLYWYRQILGQGPELLVQFQDESVVDDSQLPKDRFSAERLKGVDSTLKIQPAELGDSAMYLCASSLTRGLGEAFFGQGTRLTVV.

V and J are TRBV29-1 and TRBJ2-2, with D perhaps matching TRBD1 (6 bases). Germline V lookup: CDR1 SQVTM, CDR2 ANQGSEA. CDR3 length: 15 residues. Trimming stripped 0 bases from V and 2 bases from J, with 10 bases between. The CDR3 DNA follows: TGCAGCGTTGAAGAGGCAGGGGTCAACACCGGGGAGCTGTTTTTT. It specifies CSVEEAGVNTGELFF.

The rearrangement uses TRBV4-2 and TRBJ1-5, with D maybe TRBD1 (6 bases). The CDR3 is 15 amino acids. V was clipped by 3 bases and J by 6 bases, with 15 bases between them. Per germline, CDR1 LGHNA and CDR2 YNFKEQ. The CDR3, as DNA: TGTGCCAGCAGCCAGAACAGGGTTGGGGGTCAGCCCCAGCATTTT. This codes for CASSQNRVGGQPQHF.

V usage is TRBV7-3 and J usage is TRBJ2-3; D is undetermined. Germline assignment: CDR1 SGHTA and CDR2 FQGTGA. The V gene lost 1 base and the J gene lost 5 bases, with 10 bases spanning the gap. This CDR3 has 14 amino acids. The CDR3 nucleotides read TGTGCCAGCAGCTTAATCCCTAGTCAAGATACGCAGTATTTT. This gives the protein CASSLIPSQDTQYF.

The rearrangement joins TRBV7-2 to TRBJ1-2, with 9 bases aligning to TRBD1. CDR3 length: 13 residues. The V gene's germline CDR1 is SGHTA and CDR2 FQGNSA. V was clipped by 5 bases and J by 4 bases; unmatched bases: 2. In nucleotides, the CDR3 is TGTGCCAGCAGCAGGACAGGGGCCTATGGCTACACCTTC. Its protein is CASSRTGAYGYTF.

The V and J genes are TRBV28 and TRBJ1-3, with TRBD1 matching 10 bases. V trimming: 6 bases; J trimming: 0 bases; junction bases outside the gene matches: 5. This CDR3 spans 16 amino acids. CDR1 and CDR2 from the germline V gene are MDHEN and SYDVKM. DNA of the CDR3: TGTGCCAGCAGCGACAGGGGGCTACGCTCTGGAAACACCATATATTTT. Encoded protein: CASSDRGLRSGNTIYF.

The chain carries TRBV2 and TRBJ1-5, with D unclear. CDR1 and CDR2 (germline): SNHLY, FYNNEI. The CDR3 is made up of 15 amino acids. V was clipped by 1 base and J by 1 base, with 8 bases between them. The CDR3 reads CASSEGESSNQPQHF. CDR3 sequence (DNA): TGTGCCAGCAGTGAAGGGGAGTCGAGCAATCAGCCCCAGCATTTT. Full variable domain (remainder filled in from reference TRBV2 and TRBJ1-5): EPEVTQTPSHQVTQMGQEVILRCVPISNHLYFYWYRQILGQKVEFLVSFYNNEISEKSEIFDDQFSVERPDGSNFTLKIRSTKLEDSAMYFCASSEGESSNQPQHFGDGTRLSIL.

The gene calls are TRBV7-9 and TRBJ2-7; TRBD1 matches 9 bases. Looked up from germline, CDR1 is SEHNR and CDR2 is FQNEAQ (reference sequence). The CDR3 has 15 amino acids. V was clipped by 5 bases and J by 3 bases; unmatched bases: 8. The CDR3 is CASSPTGTGLYEQYF. As DNA, the CDR3 is TGTGCCAGCAGCCCCACCGGGACAGGGCTCTACGAGCAGTACTTC. The full variable domain, its missing parts supplied by reference TRBV7-9 and TRBJ2-7, is DTGVSQNPRHKITKRGQNVTFRCDPISEHNRLYWYRQTLGQGPEFLTYFQNEAQLEKSRLLSDRFSAERPKGSFSTLEIQRTEQGDSAMYLCASSPTGTGLYEQYFGPGTRLTVT.

This clone came up once. CDR3 residues: CASNPGTVNTEAFF. DNA of the CDR3: TGTGCCAGCAATCCCGGGACTGTGAACACTGAAGCTTTCTTT. This chain joins TRBV6-5 and TRBJ1-1, with TRBD1 as a possible D gene (5 bases). Germline V gene data show CDR1 as MNHEY and CDR2 as SVGAGI. This CDR3 comprises 14 residues. The V end was cut by 7 bases, the J end by 0 bases, with 12 bases between.

This chain joins TRBV5-6 and TRBJ2-7; D may be TRBD2 (8 bases). The V gene lost 4 bases and the J gene lost 7 bases, with 21 bases spanning the gap. CDR3 length: 15 amino acids. Germline values: CDR1 SGHDT, CDR2 YYEEEE. The CDR3 here is CASSAGGQLLGEQYF. The CDR3 DNA is TGTGCCAGCAGCGCGGGGGGACAGCTCCTTGGGGAGCAGTACTTC.

The chain joins TRBV5-1 to TRBJ1-5; a weak D match, TRBD1 (5 bases). Germline assignment: CDR1 SGHRS and CDR2 YFSETQ. The germline V and J ends were trimmed by 3 bases and 2 bases, with 12 bases remaining between them. This CDR3 has 15 amino acids. CDR3 sequence reads: CASSSDSLGNQPQHF. As DNA, the CDR3 is TGCGCCAGCAGCTCAGACAGCTTGGGCAATCAGCCCCAGCATTTT. The full variable domain, its missing parts supplied by reference TRBV5-1 and TRBJ1-5, is KAGVTQTPRYLIKTRGQQVTLSCSPISGHRSVSWYQQTPGQGLQFLFEYFSETQRNKGNFPGRFSGRQFSNSRSEMNVSTLELGDSALYLCASSSDSLGNQPQHFGDGTRLSIL.